The clone carrying this T cell receptor beta chain was seen just once. CDR3 length: 13 amino acids. Trimming left V 4 bases short and J 7 bases short, with 13 bases between. CDR1 and CDR2 (germline): LNHDA, SQIVND (reference sequence). The data were obtained in a study of T cells after somatic rescue of genetic block. Measured with immunoSEQ multiplex PCR; TCRdb has only the in-frame clones, and not every one. The sample shows 55,000 to 75,000 clones, around 93% of them seen only once. Sequenced sample: peripheral blood mononuclear cells (PBMCs). The receptor was derived from a man in his forties or fifties. The chain has TRBV19 and TRBJ1-1; D unresolved. The CDR3 spells CASSTIDGREAFF. The CDR3 DNA follows: TGTGCCAGTAGTACAATTGACGGTCGTGAAGCTTTCTTT.